The rows below give T cell receptor beta chains drawn from one sample of a study of T cell responses to AZD1222 COVID-19 vaccine. Using immunoSEQ multiplex PCR, the repertoire was profiled, and TCRdb retains in-frame clones only, with some absent. This table has about 200,000 clones, roughly 94% appearing once. This material consisted of peripheral blood, taken 28 days after the second dose of the MenACWY control vaccine. The receptors here all came from an adult who received the MenACWY meningococcal vaccine as a control. Each CDR3 is given with its conserved first and last residue. The order of the fields is V gene, CDR3 length, D gene, J gene, clone size, CDR3 protein, CDR3 DNA. A D gene is named only where the DNA matches it firmly. The size field is filled for only some rows; it gives once, few, many or a size class.

>TRBV10-3|13|-|TRBJ2-5|-
CAIRQQTQETQYF
TGTGCCATCAGGCAGCAGACCCAAGAGACCCAGTACTTC
>TRBV9|15|TRBD2|TRBJ2-2|few
CASSPRTSATGELFF
TGTGCCAGCAGCCCCCGGACTAGCGCAACCGGGGAGCTGTTTTTT
>TRBV30|14|-|TRBJ2-7|-
CAWNPVGGFYEQYF
TGTGCCTGGAACCCGGTGGGGGGCTTTTACGAGCAGTACTTC
>TRBV7-2|14|TRBD1|TRBJ2-2|-
CASSLRQGAGELFF
TGTGCCAGCAGCTTACGACAGGGGGCCGGGGAGCTGTTTTTT
>TRBV30|14|TRBD1|TRBJ1-1|-
CAWNSGQGGTEAFF
TGTGCCTGGAACTCCGGACAGGGAGGAACTGAAGCTTTCTTT
>TRBV30|13|-|TRBJ1-5|-
CAWSADRYQPQHF
TGTGCCTGGAGCGCCGACAGATATCAGCCCCAGCATTTT
>TRBV30|13|-|TRBJ1-1|-
CAWSGAVNTEAFF
TGTGCCTGGAGTGGGGCAGTGAACACTGAAGCTTTCTTT
>TRBV24-1|15|-|TRBJ2-2|-
CATSDFETNTGELFF
TGTGCCACCAGTGATTTCGAGACGAACACCGGGGAGCTGTTTTTT
>TRBV14|12|-|TRBJ1-6|-
CASSQGQTLLHF
TGTGCCAGCAGCCAAGGACAGACACTCCTCCACTTT
>TRBV11-2|13|-|TRBJ2-5|-
CASSPGPEETQYF
TGTGCCAGCAGCCCGGGCCCAGAGGAGACCCAGTACTTC
>TRBV28|13|TRBD1|TRBJ1-2|once
CASRPTGEYGYTF
TGTGCCAGCAGGCCGACAGGGGAATATGGCTACACCTTC
>TRBV30|14|-|TRBJ2-2|-
CALIRDSGTGELFF
TGTGCCTTGATCCGGGACAGCGGGACCGGGGAGCTGTTTTTT
>TRBV15|14|-|TRBJ2-3|-
CATSSYSNTDTQYF
TGTGCCACCAGCAGTTATAGCAACACAGATACGCAGTATTTT
>TRBV29-1|15|-|TRBJ2-5|-
CSVDPPGVGKETQYF
TGCAGCGTTGACCCTCCAGGGGTAGGGAAAGAGACCCAGTACTTC
>TRBV9|18|TRBD2|TRBJ2-1|-
CASSVEPSGGAPYNEQFF
TGTGCCAGCAGCGTAGAGCCTAGCGGGGGGGCCCCTTACAATGAGCAGTTCTTC
>TRBV27|12|-|TRBJ2-1|-
CASSYGNNEQFF
TGTGCCAGCAGTTACGGAAACAATGAGCAGTTCTTC
>TRBV11-2|17|-|TRBJ2-7|-
CASSLERRMSPFYEQYF
TGTGCCAGCAGCTTAGAACGGCGAATGTCCCCTTTTTACGAGCAGTACTTC
>TRBV2|13|TRBD2|TRBJ2-3|-
CASSGGRSDTQYF
TGTGCCAGCAGCGGGGGGAGGTCAGATACGCAGTATTTT
>TRBV9|16|TRBD2|TRBJ2-1|-
CASSQELAGVYNEQFF
TGTGCCAGCAGCCAGGAACTAGCGGGGGTATACAATGAGCAGTTCTTC
>TRBV19|17|TRBD2|TRBJ2-3|-
CASSTRTSGRASDTQYF
TGTGCCAGTAGCACGAGGACTAGCGGGAGGGCCTCAGATACGCAGTATTTT
>TRBV5-4|15|TRBD2|TRBJ2-7|once
CASGSPGLADYEQYF
TGTGCCAGCGGATCCCCGGGACTAGCAGATTACGAGCAGTACTTC
>TRBV5-1|16|TRBD1|TRBJ1-2|-
CASSLRGTATGYGYTF
TGCGCCAGCAGCCTAAGGGGGACAGCCACCGGCTATGGCTACACCTTC
>TRBV7-9|15|-|TRBJ1-5|once
CASSTSGVSNQPQHF
TGTGCCAGCAGCACTAGTGGGGTAAGCAATCAGCCCCAGCATTTT
>TRBV6-2/TRBV6-3|17|-|TRBJ1-2|-
CASSADGRISRNYGYTF
TGTGCCAGCAGTGCCGACGGGAGAATTTCGAGAAACTATGGCTACACCTTC
>TRBV28|13|-|TRBJ1-2|-
CASSSQGSVGYTF
TGTGCCAGCAGTTCTCAGGGGTCGGTTGGCTACACCTTC
>TRBV5-1|16|-|TRBJ2-7|-
CASSPRVGGFSYEQYF
TGCGCCAGCAGCCCGAGAGTCGGGGGATTCTCCTACGAGCAGTACTTC
>TRBV5-1|15|-|TRBJ1-6|once
CASSLWTANNSPLHF
TGCGCCAGCAGCTTGTGGACAGCAAATAATTCACCCCTCCACTTT
>TRBV7-9|15|-|TRBJ1-2|-
CASSLRTPANYGYTF
TGTGCCAGCAGCCTACGGACACCGGCTAACTATGGCTACACCTTC
>TRBV20-1|14|-|TRBJ1-3|-
CSASDGASGNTIYF
TGCAGTGCCAGTGACGGAGCCTCTGGAAACACCATATATTTT
>TRBV12-3/TRBV12-4|12|-|TRBJ2-1|-
CASSLPWDQQVF
TGTGCCAGCAGTCTCCCCTGGGACCAGCAAGTCTTC
>TRBV9|14|-|TRBJ1-6|-
CASSDDGYNSPLHF
TGTGCCAGCAGCGATGATGGCTATAATTCACCCCTCCACTTT
>TRBV11-2|15|TRBD2|TRBJ2-2|-
CASRKISGSPGELFF
TGTGCCAGCAGAAAGATTAGCGGGAGCCCCGGGGAGCTGTTTTTT
>TRBV5-6|17|TRBD1|TRBJ1-3|-
CASSLFGTGVLGNTIYF
TGTGCCAGCAGCTTGTTCGGGACAGGGGTACTTGGAAACACCATATATTTT
>TRBV28|16|TRBD1|TRBJ1-2|once
CASRPLGQGANYGYTF
TGTGCCAGCAGACCCTTGGGACAGGGGGCGAACTATGGCTACACCTTC
>TRBV3-1/TRBV3-2|15|-|TRBJ2-3|-
CASSQDWGSTDTQYF
TGTGCCAGCAGCCAAGATTGGGGGAGCACAGATACGCAGTATTTT
>TRBV30|14|-|TRBJ2-2|-
CAWTRATNTGELFF
TGTGCCTGGACCCGCGCCACGAACACCGGGGAGCTGTTTTTT
>TRBV5-4|14|-|TRBJ2-1|-
CASSSGSSYNEQFF
TGTGCCAGCAGCTCCGGGAGCTCCTACAATGAGCAGTTCTTC
>TRBV30|13|-|TRBJ1-5|-
CAWSAGEDQPQHF
TGTGCCTGGAGTGCAGGGGAAGACCAGCCCCAGCATTTT
>TRBV7-3|18|TRBD1|TRBJ1-5|-
CASSFSGQGAWSNQPQHF
TGTGCCAGCAGCTTCTCCGGACAGGGGGCTTGGAGCAATCAGCCCCAGCATTTT
>TRBV12-3/TRBV12-4|10|-|TRBJ1-1|-
CASLNTEAFF
TGTGCCAGCCTCAACACTGAAGCTTTCTTT
>TRBV7-9|16|-|TRBJ1-1|-
CASSLDAPGPITEAFF
TGTGCCAGCAGCTTAGATGCGCCGGGACCGATCACTGAAGCTTTCTTT
>TRBV5-1|15|-|TRBJ2-7|-
CASMQSQGGFRFQYF
TGCGCCAGCATGCAATCCCAAGGAGGGTTTCGGTTCCAGTACTTC
>TRBV3-1/TRBV3-2|16|-|TRBJ2-5|-
CASSPTLGTRQETQYF
TGTGCCAGCAGCCCAACCTTAGGAACCCGCCAAGAGACCCAGTACTTC
>TRBV15|13|-|TRBJ1-1|-
CATSRDLNTEAFF
TGTGCCACCAGCAGAGATTTGAACACTGAAGCTTTCTTT
>TRBV7-9|17|TRBD2|TRBJ2-7|-
CASSLADPSGGTYEQYF
TGTGCCAGCAGCTTAGCGGATCCTAGCGGGGGGACCTACGAGCAGTACTTC
>TRBV4-1|16|-|TRBJ2-3|-
CASSQDWRPSTDTQYF
TGCGCCAGCAGCCAAGATTGGAGACCCAGCACAGATACGCAGTATTTT
>TRBV29-1|12|-|TRBJ2-7|-
CSVLRGAGEQYF
TGCAGCGTTCTCAGGGGGGCGGGAGAGCAGTACTTC
>TRBV6-5|16|-|TRBJ2-1|-
CASSYSVSGNYNEQFF
TGTGCCAGCAGTTACTCGGTGTCAGGAAATTACAATGAGCAGTTCTTC
>TRBV28|15|TRBD1|TRBJ2-7|-
CASSPLTGAPYEQYF
TGTGCCAGCAGTCCCCTGACAGGGGCACCCTACGAGCAGTACTTC